This entry lists 9 T cell receptor beta chains sequenced from one sample in a study of CD8+CD57+ T cells in acquired aplastic anemia. For CDR3 and TCR beta VDJ profiling, genomic DNA was the template used. Each CDR3 protein gets one entry after TCRdb re-called the reads with MiXCR. The table has 100,000 to 150,000 distinct CDR3 sequences, 41% seen once. The sample was sorted CD4+, CD8+, or CD8+CD57+ T cells (not recorded which) from PBMCs. The receptors were gathered from a human donor in good health, serving as a control.

Of note for this clonotype: A much larger clone is a single base away; this may be a read error. V and J are TRBV12-3 or TRBV12-4 and TRBJ2-7; 15 bases are shared with TRBD2. CDR3 length equals 16 residues. V lost 5 bases, J lost 1 base, and 3 bases stayed unmatched. The CDR3 loop is CASSPGLAGGSYEQYF. The CDR3, as DNA: TGTGCCAGCAGTCCGGGACTAGCGGGGGGTTCCTACGAGCAGTACTTC.

There are many counts of this clonotype. The gene calls are TRBV29-1 and TRBJ1-1; a possible D gene is TRBD1 (5 bases). V lost 6 bases to trimming and J lost 3 bases, with 8 bases between them. The CDR3 runs to 11 residues. Germline V gene lookup returns CDR1 SQVTM and CDR2 ANQGSEA. The CDR3 region is CSVDIYTEAFF. The CDR3 DNA is TGCAGCGTGGACATATACACTGAAGCTTTCTTT.

The J gene is TRBJ2-2, the V gene TRBV10-3; 14 bases are a match to TRBD2. V lost 7 bases, J lost 5 bases, and 3 bases stayed unmatched. The CDR3 sequence is 15 residues long. CDR1 is ENHRY, CDR2 SYGVKD, per germline. The chain's CDR3 is CAITGLAGGTGELFF. DNA for the CDR3: TGTGCCATCACCGGACTAGCGGGGGGAACCGGGGAGCTGTTTTTT.

This clonotype was observed many times. The chain carries TRBV13 and TRBJ1-1; D gene uncertain. With 0 bases removed from V and 5 bases from J, the gap between germline ends came to 1 base. Germline CDR1 is PRHDT and CDR2 is FYEKMQ (reference sequence). This CDR3 contains 11 residues. CDR3 loop: CASSLGTEAFF. The CDR3 nucleotides are TGTGCCAGCAGCTTAGGGACTGAAGCTTTCTTT.

The gene calls are TRBV30 and TRBJ1-1, with a tentative D call TRBD1 (6 bases). The CDR3 spans 13 residues. Germline CDR1 is GTSNPN and CDR2 is SVGIG (reference sequence). Deletions cut 6 bases from V and 3 bases from J, with 14 bases between. The CDR3 bases are TGTGCCTGCAAAAGGGGGGGGGACACTGAAGCTTTCTTT. This translates into CACKRGGDTEAFF.

The V gene is TRBV4-2, the J gene TRBJ2-1; 8 bases align to TRBD2. The CDR3 consists of 20 residues. V gave up 0 bases and J gave up 0 bases; unmatched junction bases: 13. In germline, CDR1 is LGHNA, CDR2 YNFKEQ. The chain's CDR3 is CASSQDISPHGRASYNEQFF. CDR3 nucleotides: TGTGCCAGCAGCCAAGATATATCCCCCCACGGGAGGGCCTCCTACAATGAGCAGTTCTTC.

This clonotype was recorded at least ten times. This sequence joins TRBV6-1 and TRBJ1-2; 10 bases line up with TRBD1. With 6 bases clipped from V and 4 bases from J, the junction kept 8 bases outside the gene matches. Per germline, CDR1 MNHNS and CDR2 SASEGT. The CDR3 is made up of 15 amino acids. The CDR3 DNA follows: TGTGCCAGCAGGGAGGGACAGGGGCGGAGCTATGGCTACACCTTC. Its translation: CASREGQGRSYGYTF.

Notes on this clonotype: A read error may be the cause here, since a much bigger clone is one base away. The rearrangement uses TRBV12-3 or TRBV12-4 and TRBJ2-7, with 7 bases aligning to TRBD2. The J call may be in error: the DNA end matches TRBJ2-5 better. The CDR3 is 13 residues long. The DNA of the CDR3 is TGTGCCAGCAGTTTAACGGGCGGGGGGACCCAGTACTTC. Protein: CASSLTGGGTQYF.

The chain uses TRBV19 and TRBJ1-5; D unclear. V was pared by 8 bases and J by 2 bases, with 19 bases between. There are 16 residues in the CDR3. Germline lookup yields CDR1 LNHDA and CDR2 SQIVND (reference sequence). CDR3 nucleotide sequence: TGTGCCAGTCTGGGTATCAGTGGCCGAGGCAATCAGCCCCAGCATTTT. It is translated as CASLGISGRGNQPQHF.